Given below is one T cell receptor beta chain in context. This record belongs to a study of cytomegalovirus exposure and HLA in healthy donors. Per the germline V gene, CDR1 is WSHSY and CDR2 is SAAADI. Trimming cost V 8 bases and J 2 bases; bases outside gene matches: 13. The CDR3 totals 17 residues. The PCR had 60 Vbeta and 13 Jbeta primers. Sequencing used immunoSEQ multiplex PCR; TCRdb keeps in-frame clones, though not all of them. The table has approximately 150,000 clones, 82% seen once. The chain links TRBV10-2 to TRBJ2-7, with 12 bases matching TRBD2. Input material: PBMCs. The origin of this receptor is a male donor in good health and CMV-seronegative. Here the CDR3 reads CASSSGRASGVAYEQYF. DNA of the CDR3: TGCGCCAGCTCTAGCGGGAGGGCTAGTGGTGTCGCCTACGAGCAGTACTTC.